This TCR beta chain was obtained from a study of OX40 agonist ivuxolimab in advanced cancers. Across the whole study: The dose-escalation cohort was approximately 80% male, with a mean age of 60 years, ranging about 20 to 85.

Exclusion of a patient followed from autoimmune disease history or systemic immunosuppression. A note on this clone: Its target is unknown.

Assay used: immunoSEQ multiplex PCR; TCRdb lists only in-frame clones, some missing. This table has about 90,000 clones, about 87% appearing once. Study-wide points: CD4+ and CD8+ blood T cells expanded clonally by week 6 at 0.1 to 3.0 mg/kg. Expanded clones were, on average, more numerous in CD8+ T cells than in CD4+.

J lost 0 bases, V lost 5 bases, and 2 bases had no gene match. This CDR3 is 14 amino acids long. Per the germline V gene, CDR1 is MNHNY and CDR2 is SVGAGI (reference sequence). The specimen comprised CD4+ or CD8+ T cells sorted from blood, sampled in a trial of the OX40 agonist ivuxolimab. This chain links TRBV6-6 with TRBJ2-3, with 7 bases that match TRBD2. The clonotype originates from an adult with an advanced solid tumor such as melanoma, head and neck, liver or kidney cancer. The CDR3 loop is CASSPGGSTDTQYF. The CDR3, as DNA: TGTGCCAGCAGTCCCGGGGGGAGCACAGATACGCAGTATTTT.